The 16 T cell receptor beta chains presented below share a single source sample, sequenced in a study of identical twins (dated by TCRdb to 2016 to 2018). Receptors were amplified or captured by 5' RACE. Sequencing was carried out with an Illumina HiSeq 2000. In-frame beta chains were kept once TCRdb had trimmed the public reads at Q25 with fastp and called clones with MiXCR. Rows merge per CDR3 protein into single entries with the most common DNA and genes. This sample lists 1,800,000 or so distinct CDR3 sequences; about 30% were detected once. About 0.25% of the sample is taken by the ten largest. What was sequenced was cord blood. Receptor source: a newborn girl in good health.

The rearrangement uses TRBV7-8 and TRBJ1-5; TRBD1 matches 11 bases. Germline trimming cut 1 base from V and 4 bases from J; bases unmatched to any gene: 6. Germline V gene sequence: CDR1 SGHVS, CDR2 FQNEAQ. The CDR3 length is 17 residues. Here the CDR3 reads CASSLVGDRGLNQPQHF. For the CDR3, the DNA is TGTGCCAGCAGCTTAGTAGGGGACAGGGGGTTGAATCAGCCCCAGCATTTT.

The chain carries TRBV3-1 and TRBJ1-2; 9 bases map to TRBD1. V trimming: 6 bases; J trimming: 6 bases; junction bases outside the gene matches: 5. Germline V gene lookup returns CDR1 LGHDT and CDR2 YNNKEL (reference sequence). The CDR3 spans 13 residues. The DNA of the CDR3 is TGTGCCAGCAGACAGGGGGCAGGGAATGGCTACACCTTC. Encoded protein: CASRQGAGNGYTF.

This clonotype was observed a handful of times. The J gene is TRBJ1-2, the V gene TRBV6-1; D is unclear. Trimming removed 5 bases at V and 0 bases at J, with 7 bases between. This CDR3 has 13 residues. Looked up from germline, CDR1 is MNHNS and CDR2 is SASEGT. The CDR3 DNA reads TGTGCCAGCAGTATGGATCCTAACTATGGCTACACCTTC. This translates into CASSMDPNYGYTF.

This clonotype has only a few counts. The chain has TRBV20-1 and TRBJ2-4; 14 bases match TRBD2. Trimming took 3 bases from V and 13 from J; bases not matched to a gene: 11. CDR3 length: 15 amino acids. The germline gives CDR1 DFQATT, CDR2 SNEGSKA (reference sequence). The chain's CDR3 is CSASRLAGGPGEQYF. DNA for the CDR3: TGCAGTGCTAGCCGACTAGCGGGAGGGCCGGGAGAGCAGTACTTC.

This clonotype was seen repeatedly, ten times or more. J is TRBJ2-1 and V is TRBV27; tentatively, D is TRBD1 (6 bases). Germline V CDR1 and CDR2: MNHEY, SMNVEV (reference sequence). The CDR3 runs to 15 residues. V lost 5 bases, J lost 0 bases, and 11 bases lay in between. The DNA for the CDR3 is TGTGCCAGCAGTCTGGACAGACTCTCCTACAATGAGCAGTTCTTC. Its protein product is CASSLDRLSYNEQFF.

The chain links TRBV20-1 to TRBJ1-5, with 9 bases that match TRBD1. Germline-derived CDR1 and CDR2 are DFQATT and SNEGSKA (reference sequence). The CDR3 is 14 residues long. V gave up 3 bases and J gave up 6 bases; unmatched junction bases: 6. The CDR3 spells CSARRQGDSQPQHF. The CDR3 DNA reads TGCAGTGCTAGGAGACAGGGGGACAGTCAGCCCCAGCATTTT.

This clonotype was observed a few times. The DNA of the CDR3 is TGTGCCAGCAGCTTAATTTATAGCAATCAGCCCCAGCATTTT. This gives the protein CASSLIYSNQPQHF. V is TRBV27 and J is TRBJ1-5, with D unresolved. Germline CDR1 MNHEY, CDR2 SMNVEV (reference sequence). The V end was cut by 6 bases, the J end by 0 bases, with 9 bases between. This CDR3 contains 14 residues.

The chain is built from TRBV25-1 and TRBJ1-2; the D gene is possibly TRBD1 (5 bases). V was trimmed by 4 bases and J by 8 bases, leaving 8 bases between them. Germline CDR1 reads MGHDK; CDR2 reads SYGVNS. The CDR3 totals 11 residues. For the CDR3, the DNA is TGTGCCAGCAGTGGAAGGGGCGGCTACACCTTC. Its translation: CASSGRGGYTF.

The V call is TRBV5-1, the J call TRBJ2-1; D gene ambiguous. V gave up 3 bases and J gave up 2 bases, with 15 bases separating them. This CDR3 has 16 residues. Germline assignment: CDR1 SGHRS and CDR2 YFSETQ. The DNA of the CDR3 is TGCGCCAGCAGCTGGGCCCCCAGTGGGGCCTACAATGAGCAGTTCTTC. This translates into CASSWAPSGAYNEQFF.

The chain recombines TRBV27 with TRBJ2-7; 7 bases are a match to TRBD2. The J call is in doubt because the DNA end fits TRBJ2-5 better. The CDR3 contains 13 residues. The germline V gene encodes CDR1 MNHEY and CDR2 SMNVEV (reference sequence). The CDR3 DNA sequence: TGTGCCAGCAGTTTAAGCGGGGCAAAGACCCAGTACTTC. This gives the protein CASSLSGAKTQYF.

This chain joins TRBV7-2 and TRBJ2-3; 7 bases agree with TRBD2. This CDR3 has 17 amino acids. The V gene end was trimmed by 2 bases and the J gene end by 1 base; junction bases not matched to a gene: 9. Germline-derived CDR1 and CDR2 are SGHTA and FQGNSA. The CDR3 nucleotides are TGTGCCAGCAGCTTATACCTCTCCGCGGGGGGCACAGATACGCAGTATTTT. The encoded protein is CASSLYLSAGGTDTQYF.

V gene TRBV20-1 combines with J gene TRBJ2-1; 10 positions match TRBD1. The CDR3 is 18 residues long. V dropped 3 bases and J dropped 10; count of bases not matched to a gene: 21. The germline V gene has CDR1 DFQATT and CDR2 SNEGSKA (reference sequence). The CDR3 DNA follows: TGCAGTGCTAGCCTACCGCGTGCGTGGACAGGGGGTAGGTGGGAGCAGTTCTTC. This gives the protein CSASLPRAWTGGRWEQFF.

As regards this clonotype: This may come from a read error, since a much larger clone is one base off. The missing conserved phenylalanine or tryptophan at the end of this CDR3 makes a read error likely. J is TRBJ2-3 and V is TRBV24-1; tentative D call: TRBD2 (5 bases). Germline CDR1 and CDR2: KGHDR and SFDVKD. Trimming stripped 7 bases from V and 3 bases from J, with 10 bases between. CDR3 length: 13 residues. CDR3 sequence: CATRDGGTDTQYC. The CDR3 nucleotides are TGTGCCACCAGAGACGGCGGGACAGATACGCAGTATTGT.

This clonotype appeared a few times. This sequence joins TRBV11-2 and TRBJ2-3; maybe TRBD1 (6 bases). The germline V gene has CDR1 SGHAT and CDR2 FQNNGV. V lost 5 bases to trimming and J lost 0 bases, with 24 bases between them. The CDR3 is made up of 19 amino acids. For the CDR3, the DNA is TGTGCCAGCAGCCCCATTACCGACTGGGGGCGTCCTAGCACAGATACGCAGTATTTT. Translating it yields CASSPITDWGRPSTDTQYF.

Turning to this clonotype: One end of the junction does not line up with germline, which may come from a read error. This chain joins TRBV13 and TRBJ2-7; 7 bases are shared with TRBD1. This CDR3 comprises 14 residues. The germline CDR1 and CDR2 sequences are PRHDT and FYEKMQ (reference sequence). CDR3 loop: CASSSLGTAYEHYF. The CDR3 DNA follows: TGTGCCAGCAGCTCGCTGGGGACAGCCTACGAGCACTACTTC. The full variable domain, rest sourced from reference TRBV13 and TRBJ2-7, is AAGVIQSPRHLIKEKRETATLKCYPIPRHDTVYWYQQGPGQDPQFLISFYEKMQSDKGSIPDRFSAQQFSDYHSELNMSSLELGDSALYFCASSSLGTAYEHYFGPGTRLTVT.

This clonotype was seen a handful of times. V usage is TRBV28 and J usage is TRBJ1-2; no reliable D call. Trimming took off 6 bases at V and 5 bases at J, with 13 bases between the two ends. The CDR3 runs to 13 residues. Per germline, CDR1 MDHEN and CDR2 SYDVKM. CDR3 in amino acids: CASRRLRWYGYTF. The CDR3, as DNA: TGTGCCAGCAGGCGACTGCGATGGTATGGCTACACCTTC.